Following are 3 T cell receptor beta chains from one sample sequenced in a study of blood T cell repertoires in COVID-19. The method was immunoSEQ multiplex PCR; TCRdb's version includes in-frame clones alone and lacks a portion of them. Of some 150,000 clones detected, 85% appear once; the ten largest clones hold less than 3%. The sequenced sample consisted of peripheral blood. All receptors derive from a man over 45 with acute or convalescent COVID-19.

The gene calls are TRBV5-1 and TRBJ2-1; D might be TRBD2 (6 bases). Germline CDR1 reads SGHRS; CDR2 reads YFSETQ. CDR3 length: 15 amino acids. The V and J ends lost 4 bases and 6 bases respectively, with 17 bases between them. CDR3 in DNA: TGCGCCAGCAGCCAACTAGCCGTAGGCGGCAATGAGCAGTTCTTC. Amino acids: CASSQLAVGGNEQFF.

Only one count was recorded for this clone. The gene calls are TRBV5-4 and TRBJ1-1, with D tentatively TRBD1 (6 bases). Trimming shortened V by 0 bases and J by 7 bases, and 7 bases separated the two germline ends. Germline lookup yields CDR1 SGHNT and CDR2 YYREEE (reference sequence). This CDR3 is 12 amino acids long. CDR3 in DNA: TGTGCCAGCAGCTTGGGGACAGTTGAAGCTTTCTTT. Encoded protein: CASSLGTVEAFF.

The count of this clone is one. This chain uses TRBV29-1 with TRBJ2-5, with TRBD2 identical over 12 bases. CDR1 and CDR2 (germline): SQVTM, ANQGSEA. The CDR3 has 15 residues. With V trimmed by 5 bases and J by 2 bases, 6 bases remained unmatched. CDR3 sequence: CSVLRTSGIQETQYF. Written as DNA, the CDR3 is TGCAGCGTTCTCCGGACTAGCGGGATACAAGAGACCCAGTACTTC.